The present T cell receptor beta chain was sequenced within a study of cytomegalovirus exposure and HLA in healthy donors. Study overall: The same platform was used for the 120 validation repertoires and the roughly 720 first-cohort repertoires, a later analysis reported.

Looked up from germline, CDR1 is MNHEY and CDR2 is SVGAGI. This CDR3 has 14 residues. V trimming: 2 bases; J trimming: 5 bases; junction bases outside the gene matches: 4. Study results and caveats: Researchers reported that a few CMV-associated chains were confirmed in vitro as CMV antigen-specific. Reported results showed that the classifier diagnosed cytomegalovirus status with high specificity and sensitivity.

With respect to this clone: Its antigen is as yet unknown.

Method: immunoSEQ multiplex PCR; TCRdb's copy keeps in-frame clones and lacks some. The sample holds hundreds of thousands of clones; about nine tenths are singletons and the top ten take approximately 3%. This TCR was recovered from a woman aged 25 to 39 in good health and CMV-seronegative. V and J are TRBV6-5 and TRBJ2-3, with 7 positions matching TRBD1. Material for sequencing was PBMCs. The CDR3 DNA reads TGTGCCAGCAGTTACATGGCAGGGGGAGATACGCAGTATTTT. It codes for CASSYMAGGDTQYF.